The 32 T cell receptor beta chains in this list originate from one sample, sequenced in a study of early T cells in non-severe SARS-CoV-2 infection. TCRdb re-derived calls from the 5' RACE reads in MiXCR, one entry per CDR3 protein. Among roughly 80,000 distinct CDR3 sequences listed, around 10% were seen once. Source: whole blood, taken at baseline. All receptors derive from an adult who was a healthcare worker with PCR-confirmed SARS-CoV-2 infection or an uninfected control (not recorded which).

In regard to this clonotype: At one of its ends the junction is not consistent with the germline gene, which may arise from a read error. The chain uses TRBV29-1 and TRBJ2-3, with D perhaps assigned TRBD1 or TRBD2 (5 bases each). Germline CDR1 SQVTM, CDR2 ANQGSEA. This CDR3 region has 13 residues. The CDR3 region is CSVDIGATDTQYF. The CDR3 DNA follows: TGTAGCGTTGATATTGGGGCCACAGATACGCAGTATTTT.

The chain couples TRBV6-6 to TRBJ1-2, with D possibly being TRBD1 (5 bases). Trimming shortened V by 8 bases and J by 5 bases, and 21 bases separated the two germline ends. Germline-derived CDR1 and CDR2 are MNHNY and SVGAGI (reference sequence). CDR3 length: 15 amino acids. The CDR3 region is CASEEGTPAWYGYTF. CDR3 nucleotides: TGTGCCAGCGAGGAGGGGACCCCGGCGTGGTATGGCTACACCTTC.

The chain links TRBV7-8 to TRBJ2-4; D is perhaps TRBD1 or TRBD2 (6 bases each). CDR1 and CDR2 from the germline V gene are SGHVS and FQNEAQ. This CDR3 has 15 residues. V dropped 1 base and J dropped 7 bases, with 14 bases sitting between them. Written as DNA, the CDR3 is TGTGCCAGCAGCTTAGTCAGGGGTCGGGGGAACATTCAGTACTTC. Protein sequence: CASSLVRGRGNIQYF.

This clonotype was counted at least ten times. CDR3 in amino acids: CASSDLSGPSRETQYF. DNA for the CDR3: TGTGCCAGCAGTGATTTATCGGGGCCGAGTAGAGAGACCCAGTACTTC. V is TRBV2 and J is TRBJ2-5; D is possibly TRBD1 or TRBD2 (5 bases each). This CDR3 contains 16 residues. V lost 3 bases to trimming and J lost 4 bases, with 18 bases between them. The germline CDR1 and CDR2 sequences are SNHLY and FYNNEI.

This clonotype was picked up a small number of times. The CDR3: CASSMGSRPYTF. CDR3 bases: TGTGCCAGTAGTATGGGGTCGCGGCCCTACACCTTC. V usage is TRBV19 and J usage is TRBJ1-2; D is unclear. Germline CDR1 and CDR2: LNHDA and SQIVND (reference sequence). V lost 3 bases to trimming and J lost 10 bases, with 12 bases between them. This CDR3 region has 12 residues.

This clonotype was seen only a few times. The chain uses TRBV5-1 and TRBJ2-7, with a possible D match to TRBD2 (6 bases). Trimming shortened V by 4 bases and J by 4 bases, and 15 bases separated the two germline ends. The CDR3 is 14 residues long. The V gene's germline CDR1 is SGHRS and CDR2 YFSETQ. The CDR3 region has the DNA TGCGCCAGCAGCAGCACGACGGGGACTTACGAGCAGTACTTC. Residues: CASSSTTGTYEQYF.

This clonotype turned up a few times. The chain carries TRBV6-2 or TRBV6-3 and TRBJ2-6, with 8 nucleotides matching TRBD1. The germline V gene has CDR1 MNHEY and CDR2 SVGEGT. This CDR3 is 18 amino acids long. After removal of 7 bases from V and 1 base from J, the junction contained 12 bases not matched to a gene. CDR3 protein: CASTKWTGIKSGANVLTF. For the CDR3, the DNA is TGTGCCAGCACTAAGTGGACAGGGATAAAGTCTGGGGCCAACGTCCTGACTTTC.

This clonotype was observed a few times. The V call is TRBV7-9, the J call TRBJ1-6; 11 bases map to TRBD1. This CDR3 region has 15 residues. V lost 8 bases to trimming and J lost 4 bases; unmatched junction nucleotides: 4. In germline, CDR1 is SEHNR, CDR2 FQNEAQ (reference sequence). CDR3 sequence reads: CASAWDRGYNSPLHF. The CDR3 region has the DNA TGTGCCAGCGCTTGGGACAGGGGGTATAATTCACCCCTCCACTTT.

This clonotype was seen more than once but under ten times. The rearrangement uses TRBV9 and TRBJ1-5, with TRBD1 identical over 8 bases. The CDR3 extends over 16 amino acids. Trimming at V came to 0 bases and at J to 3 bases, leaving 5 bases not matched to a gene. Germline CDR1 reads SGDLS; CDR2 reads YYNGEE. CDR3 DNA sequence: TGTGCCAGCAGCGTAGTCCGGACAGGGTCCAATCAGCCCCAGCATTTT. Translating it yields CASSVVRTGSNQPQHF.

This clonotype was counted at least ten times. This rearrangement joins TRBV28 to TRBJ2-1; TRBD1 agrees at 11 bases. V lost 10 bases and J lost 7; bases outside the gene matches: 15. Germline CDR1 and CDR2: MDHEN and SYDVKM. The CDR3 consists of 16 residues. The CDR3 DNA reads TGTGCCACCTTGACCGACCGGGACAGGGGGAGAAATGAGCAGTTCTTC. Its protein product is CATLTDRDRGRNEQFF. Full variable domain (missing parts from reference TRBV28 and TRBJ2-1): DVKVTQSSRYLVKRTGEKVFLECVQDMDHENMFWYRQDPGLGLRLIYFSYDVKMKEKGDIPEGYSVSREKKERFSLILESASTNQTSMYLCATLTDRDRGRNEQFFGPGTRLTVL.

This clonotype was detected many times. This chain links TRBV6-1 with TRBJ1-1; no clear D gene. The CDR3 is made up of 12 amino acids. CDR1 MNHNS and CDR2 SASEGT come from the germline V gene. The germline V and J ends were trimmed by 11 bases and 2 bases, with 12 bases remaining between them. Here the CDR3 DNA reads TGTGCCGGACGAGGGCCCAACACTGAAGCTTTCTTT. Its protein product is CAGRGPNTEAFF.

The chain couples TRBV12-3 or TRBV12-4 to TRBJ1-1; D perhaps matches TRBD1 (6 bases). The CDR3 sequence is 15 residues long. Trimming cost V 7 bases and J 4 bases, with 19 bases left between them. CDR3 sequence reads: CASTMWGARSTEAFF. DNA for the CDR3: TGTGCCAGCACCATGTGGGGGGCGCGGAGCACTGAAGCTTTCTTT.

This clonotype was seen once. This rearrangement joins TRBV29-1 to TRBJ2-3; 11 bases map to TRBD2. Per germline, CDR1 SQVTM and CDR2 ANQGSEA. CDR3 size: 15 residues. As DNA, the CDR3 is TGCAGTACCCCCACTAGCGGGGGCCCTACAGATACGCAGTATTTT. This codes for CSTPTSGGPTDTQYF.

This clonotype was seen many times. V and J are TRBV20-1 and TRBJ2-7; 16 bases align to TRBD2. The V and J ends lost 4 bases and 0 bases, in that order; junction bases with no gene match: 9. The CDR3 has 18 amino acids. Germline assignment: CDR1 DFQATT and CDR2 SNEGSKA (reference sequence). The CDR3 reads CSATGTSGGASPSYEQYF. The DNA for the CDR3 is TGCAGTGCTACCGGGACTAGCGGGGGGGCTTCACCCTCCTACGAGCAGTACTTC.

This clonotype was detected many times. This chain connects TRBV18 to TRBJ1-6; D remains ambiguous. Between the trimmed V and J ends, which lost 2 bases and 7 bases, there was a span of 15 bases. Per germline, CDR1 KGHSH and CDR2 LQKENI. The CDR3 covers 16 residues. Written as DNA, the CDR3 is TGTGCCAGCTCACCATTCCCCACGAACCAGAATTCACCCCTCCACTTT. This gives the protein CASSPFPTNQNSPLHF.

This clonotype occurred many times. The rearrangement joins TRBV5-1 to TRBJ2-7; unclear D gene. Germline V lookup: CDR1 SGHRS, CDR2 YFSETQ. The CDR3 extends over 15 amino acids. The V and J ends lost 4 bases and 0 bases respectively, with 14 bases between them. CDR3 DNA: TGCGCCAGCAGCCTCCTGCCACCGAGCTCCTACGAGCAGTACTTC. Its translation is CASSLLPPSSYEQYF. Full variable domain (remainder filled in from reference TRBV5-1 and TRBJ2-7): KAGVTQTPRYLIKTRGQQVTLSCSPISGHRSVSWYQQTPGQGLQFLFEYFSETQRNKGNFPGRFSGRQFSNSRSEMNVSTLELGDSALYLCASSLLPPSSYEQYFGPGTRLTVT.

This clonotype came up many times. The V call is TRBV7-9, the J call TRBJ1-2; D is possibly TRBD1 (5 bases). Trimming pared 10 bases from V and 4 bases from J, leaving 19 bases between. Per germline, CDR1 SEHNR and CDR2 FQNEAQ (reference sequence). This CDR3 contains 14 residues. This CDR3 is CATPIGQGSYGYTF. CDR3 sequence (DNA): TGTGCCACACCGATCGGGCAGGGAAGCTATGGCTACACCTTC.

This clonotype was picked up many times. The V and J genes are TRBV12-3 or TRBV12-4 and TRBJ1-2; 8 positions agree with TRBD1. The trim removed 3 bases at V and 3 bases at J, leaving 9 bases unmatched. The CDR3 is 16 amino acids. The CDR3 reads CASSFLQGDGDYGYTF. Written as DNA, the CDR3 is TGTGCCAGCAGTTTTTTACAGGGGGACGGGGACTATGGCTACACCTTC.

This clonotype has a handful of counts. The CDR3 here is CASRPGDPKLDGYTF. Here the CDR3 DNA reads TGTGCCAGCAGGCCCGGGGACCCGAAGTTAGATGGCTACACCTTC. V usage is TRBV28 and J usage is TRBJ1-2, with D possibly being TRBD1 (5 bases). This CDR3 is 15 amino acids long. CDR1 is MDHEN, CDR2 SYDVKM, per germline. V lost 6 bases, J lost 6 bases, and 20 bases lay in between.

The chain combines TRBV29-1 with TRBJ1-1; D is perhaps TRBD1 (6 bases). Germline V lookup: CDR1 SQVTM, CDR2 ANQGSEA. The CDR3 has 10 residues. The V and J ends lost 6 bases and 11 bases respectively, with 13 bases between them. CDR3 loop: CSVVDRQAFF. CDR3 bases: TGCAGCGTCGTTGACAGGCAGGCTTTCTTT.

V gene TRBV6-5 combines with J gene TRBJ1-2, with D possibly matching TRBD1 (5 bases). CDR1 is MNHEY and CDR2 is SVGAGI in the germline V gene. The CDR3 consists of 16 residues. The V end lost 4 bases, the J end lost 6 bases, and 21 bases lay between the germline ends. CDR3 sequence: CASSFLLFGAGDGYTF. The CDR3 nucleotides are TGTGCCAGCAGTTTCCTCCTTTTTGGGGCAGGAGATGGCTACACCTTC.

The rearrangement links TRBV6-6 to TRBJ1-1; D is perhaps TRBD1 (5 bases). CDR1 is MNHNY and CDR2 is SVGAGI in the germline V gene (reference sequence). The V end lost 7 bases, the J end lost 0 bases, and 21 bases lay between the germline ends. The CDR3 is made up of 17 amino acids. The CDR3 coding sequence is TGTGCCAGCAATCACCTCGCCACGGGGCTGATGAACACTGAAGCTTTCTTT. It encodes CASNHLATGLMNTEAFF.

Many counts were recorded for this clonotype. The J gene is TRBJ2-5, the V gene TRBV28, with no clear D. The V end lost 3 bases, the J end lost 2 bases, and 10 bases lay between the germline ends. This CDR3 is built from 14 residues. Germline CDR1 is MDHEN and CDR2 is SYDVKM. This chain's CDR3 is CASSFTAPQETQYF. As DNA, the CDR3 is TGTGCCAGCAGTTTTACAGCGCCACAAGAGACCCAGTACTTC.

The CDR3 sequence is CASSPQTSVNEQFF. CDR3 coding DNA: TGTGCCAGCAGCCCTCAAACTAGCGTCAATGAGCAGTTCTTC. The chain links TRBV2 to TRBJ2-1; TRBD2 matches 7 bases. V lost 6 bases, J lost 6 bases, and 8 bases stayed unmatched. Germline lookup yields CDR1 SNHLY and CDR2 FYNNEI. This CDR3 has 14 amino acids.

The rearrangement links TRBV7-8 to TRBJ1-2; D is uncertain. V was shortened by 0 bases and J by 1 base, with 6 bases between the two germline ends. CDR3 length equals 14 residues. Per germline, CDR1 SGHVS and CDR2 FQNEAQ. This chain's CDR3 is CASSLARLNYGYTF. In DNA, the CDR3 is TGTGCCAGCAGCTTAGCGCGACTTAACTATGGCTACACCTTC.

This chain joins TRBV5-1 and TRBJ1-6; D unclear. The V gene lost 1 base and the J gene lost 11 bases, with 10 bases spanning the gap. The CDR3 has 13 amino acids. In germline, CDR1 is SGHRS, CDR2 YFSETQ. DNA for the CDR3: TGCGCCAGCAGCTTGTCCGGCCGGGCACCCCTCCACTTT. It translates to CASSLSGRAPLHF.

The chain couples TRBV11-2 to TRBJ2-2; 7 nucleotides line up with TRBD1. The length of the CDR3 is 15 residues. Per the germline V gene, CDR1 is SGHAT and CDR2 is FQNNGV. J was trimmed by 0 bases and V by 3 bases; bases with no gene match: 1. In DNA, the CDR3 is TGTGCCAGCAGCTTGACAGGGACGAACACCGGGGAGCTGTTTTTT. It specifies CASSLTGTNTGELFF.

The genes are TRBV10-3 and TRBJ2-5; D call uncertain. The CDR3 covers 14 residues. Germline V gene sequence: CDR1 ENHRY, CDR2 SYGVKD. V was cut by 4 bases and J by 3 bases, with 12 bases left in between. The CDR3 DNA reads TGTGCCATCAGTGCCGAGGACGGAGAAGAGACCCAGTACTTC. This gives the protein CAISAEDGEETQYF.

This clonotype appeared once. V gene TRBV7-9 combines with J gene TRBJ1-2; 7 bases are a match to TRBD1. The CDR3 runs 13 residues. The V segment lost 4 bases and the J segment 6 bases; nucleotides outside the gene matches: 5. From germline, CDR1 is SEHNR and CDR2 FQNEAQ (reference sequence). The CDR3 spells CASSSRDRDGYTF. CDR3 in DNA: TGTGCCAGCAGCTCAAGAGACAGGGATGGCTACACCTTC.

This clonotype was found a few times. The V and J genes are TRBV19 and TRBJ2-3, with D possibly TRBD1 on 6 matching bases. This CDR3 contains 13 residues. The V gene lost 5 bases and the J gene lost 6 bases, with 12 bases spanning the gap. The germline gives CDR1 LNHDA, CDR2 SQIVND (reference sequence). CDR3 DNA sequence: TGTGCCAGTAGTGTCACAGGGAGCGATACGCAGTATTTT. This gives the protein CASSVTGSDTQYF.

This clonotype was recorded many times. The gene calls are TRBV9 and TRBJ1-4; D perhaps matches TRBD1 (5 bases). Germline CDR1 and CDR2: SGDLS and YYNGEE. The CDR3 loop spans 14 amino acids. V lost 4 bases, J lost 6 bases, and 13 bases lay in between. The CDR3 spells CASSYQGGHEKLFF. The CDR3 DNA follows: TGTGCCAGCAGCTATCAGGGTGGGCATGAAAAACTGTTTTTT.

This clonotype was seen a few times. The chain joins TRBV30 to TRBJ2-7; possibly TRBD2 for D (5 bases). Trimming removed 2 bases from V and 6 bases from J, with 14 bases in between. The CDR3 has 13 amino acids. Germline-derived CDR1 and CDR2 are GTSNPN and SVGIG (reference sequence). The CDR3 loop reads CAWSTAMGSEQYF. CDR3 nucleotides: TGTGCCTGGAGTACCGCTATGGGGAGCGAGCAGTACTTC.